This TCR beta chain was documented in a study of Graves' ophthalmopathy and Graves' hyperthyroidism. Study context: Prior to any treatment, peripheral blood was collected at the time of initial diagnosis.

Germline V gene sequence: CDR1 MNHEY, CDR2 SVGAGI. Deletions cut 2 bases from V and 2 bases from J, with 9 bases between. The CDR3 is 14 residues long. Amplified TCR beta CDR3 regions were obtained using RNA transcripts as template. Following a first-round RT-PCR that used HTBI primers, a second-round multiplex PCR was carried out. TCRdb re-called the multiplex PCR reads through MiXCR, storing one row per CDR3 protein. The sample holds 600,000 to 700,000 distinct CDR3 sequences, over 40% seen once. The receptor was isolated from an adult man with Graves' ophthalmopathy. What was sequenced was peripheral blood. This sequence joins TRBV6-5 and TRBJ1-1, with D possibly matching TRBD1 (6 bases). CDR3 sequence reads: CASSYRGRNTEAFF. The CDR3 DNA reads TGTGCCAGCAGTTACAGGGGGAGAAACACTGAAGCTTTCTTT.